The 14 T cell receptor beta chains below all came from one sample that was sequenced in a study of cytomegalovirus exposure and HLA in healthy donors (dated by TCRdb to 2016 to 2017). Library preparation was by the immunoSEQ multiplex PCR assay. The multiplex PCR relied on a mix of 60 forward primers for TCR Vbeta segments and 13 reverse primers for TCR Jbeta segments. TCRdb holds this immuneACCESS table with in-frame rearrangements only. Some clones are missing; in checked studies, unresolved V genes explain under half, and the rest has no known cause. The table for this sample records about 200,000 clones. Roughly 0.74% of the sample belongs to the ten largest clones. Sequenced material: PBMCs. These receptors came from a boy under 18 in good health and CMV-seronegative.

This rearrangement joins TRBV6-5 to TRBJ2-3; 8 nucleotides align to TRBD2. The CDR3 length is 15 residues. V lost 3 bases, J lost 5 bases, and 7 bases stayed unmatched. Germline values: CDR1 MNHEY, CDR2 SVGAGI. Written as DNA, the CDR3 is TGTGCCAGCAGTTATGCCGGGGGGGCGGGAGATACGCAGTATTTT. Its translation is CASSYAGGAGDTQYF.

This sequence joins TRBV4-2 and TRBJ2-1; 10 nucleotides line up with TRBD2. Germline V gives CDR1 LGHNA, CDR2 YNFKEQ. With 1 base clipped from V and 16 bases from J, the junction kept 7 bases outside the gene matches. The CDR3 is made up of 13 amino acids. CDR3 sequence: CASSQGSGGARFF. CDR3 coding DNA: TGTGCCAGCAGCCAAGGCAGCGGGGGGGCGAGATTCTTC.

This sequence joins TRBV6-5 and TRBJ2-3; D ambiguous. Trimming left V 7 bases short and J 1 base short, with 9 bases between. In germline, CDR1 is MNHEY, CDR2 SVGAGI. CDR3 length equals 13 residues. CDR3: CASISPGTDTQYF. Written as DNA, the CDR3 is TGTGCCAGCATCTCGCCAGGCACAGATACGCAGTATTTT.

V is TRBV2 and J is TRBJ1-3; a possible D gene is TRBD1 (6 bases). The CDR3 has 15 amino acids. Germline values: CDR1 SNHLY, CDR2 FYNNEI. The DNA of the CDR3 is TGTGCTCAGCAGCGGGGGGGCTTCTCTGGAAACACCATATATTTT. Its protein product is CAQQRGGFSGNTIYF. Complete variable domain (other parts from reference TRBV2 and TRBJ1-3): EPEVTQTPSHQVTQMGQEVILRCVPISNHLYFYWYRQILGQKVEFLVSFYNNEISEKSEIFDDQFSVERPDGSNFTLKIRSTKLEDSAMYFCAQQRGGFSGNTIYFGEGSWLTVV.

The chain employs TRBV5-1 and TRBJ2-5, with 9 bases identical to TRBD1. The J call may be wrong; the DNA end is better matched by TRBJ2-7. The CDR3 is made up of 14 amino acids. Per germline, CDR1 SGHRS and CDR2 YFSETQ. This CDR3 reads CASSGDREINEQYF. The CDR3, as DNA: TGCGCCAGCAGCGGGGACAGGGAGATCAACGAGCAGTACTTC.

V is TRBV5-6 and J is TRBJ2-5, with a possible D match to TRBD1 (6 bases). The CDR3 loop spans 15 amino acids. V was trimmed by 7 bases and J by 10 bases, leaving 26 bases between them. From germline, CDR1 is SGHDT and CDR2 YYEEEE. The CDR3 bases are TGTGCCAGCGGGGGCCTCCGGGACCCCCTTGGGGGCCAGTACTTC. It yields the protein CASGGLRDPLGGQYF.

This chain connects TRBV19 to TRBJ2-7; unclear D gene. The CDR3 covers 15 residues. V lost 0 bases and J lost 1, with 10 bases in between. CDR1 is LNHDA, CDR2 SQIVND, per germline (reference sequence). CDR3 sequence reads: CASSIDLSVSYEQYF. CDR3 DNA sequence: TGTGCCAGTAGTATAGATCTTTCCGTGTCCTACGAGCAGTACTTC.

The chain joins TRBV29-1 to TRBJ2-5, with 7 positions matching TRBD2. Germline V gene data show CDR1 as SQVTM and CDR2 as ANQGSEA. The CDR3 runs to 15 residues. After removal of 4 bases from V and 5 bases from J, the junction contained 13 bases not matched to a gene. The CDR3 DNA sequence: TGCAGCGTTGGAGCGGTGGGGCAGGGAGGGGAGACCCAGTACTTC. It translates to CSVGAVGQGGETQYF.

This chain connects TRBV30 to TRBJ1-3; D unclear. The V end lost 3 bases, the J end lost 0 bases, and 12 bases lay between the germline ends. Germline V gene lookup returns CDR1 GTSNPN and CDR2 SVGIG (reference sequence). The CDR3 loop spans 15 amino acids. CDR3 in amino acids: CAWRGWAGSGNTIYF. The CDR3 DNA reads TGTGCCTGGAGAGGCTGGGCGGGCTCTGGAAACACCATATATTTT.

The chain links TRBV19 to TRBJ2-2; D possibly corresponds to TRBD1 (5 bases). The germline gives CDR1 LNHDA, CDR2 SQIVND (reference sequence). This CDR3 region has 13 residues. Trimming pared 2 bases from V and 8 bases from J, leaving 9 bases between. CDR3 amino acids: CASSIKGLGELFF. CDR3 bases: TGTGCCAGTAGTATAAAGGGGCTTGGGGAGCTGTTTTTT.

V and J are TRBV4-3 and TRBJ2-5; TRBD2 agrees at 8 bases. The J call may be in error: the DNA end matches TRBJ2-7 better. Germline V CDR1 and CDR2: LGHNA, YSLEER. This CDR3 spans 14 amino acids. CDR3 nucleotides: TGCGCCAGCAGCCAAGTTCGGGGGGGCTACGAGCAGTACTTC. Protein product: CASSQVRGGYEQYF.

The V and J genes are TRBV7-9 and TRBJ1-5; D gene uncertain. This CDR3 has 15 residues. V shed 6 bases and J shed 2 bases, with 14 bases lying between them. Looked up from germline, CDR1 is SEHNR and CDR2 is FQNEAQ (reference sequence). The CDR3 DNA reads TGTGCCAGCAGTCGCGAGGGAAGAGGCAATCAGCCCCAGCATTTT. This sequence encodes CASSREGRGNQPQHF.

The rearrangement links TRBV27 to TRBJ2-7, with 9 nucleotides matching TRBD2. Germline values: CDR1 MNHEY, CDR2 SMNVEV (reference sequence). V trimming: 4 bases; J trimming: 7 bases; junction bases outside the gene matches: 5. This CDR3 contains 13 residues. The CDR3 loop is CASSSGLALEQYF. CDR3 nucleotide sequence: TGTGCCAGCAGTTCGGGACTAGCTCTTGAGCAGTACTTC.

The rearrangement uses TRBV4-2 and TRBJ2-1; D might be TRBD2 (6 bases). CDR3 size: 13 residues. From germline, CDR1 is LGHNA and CDR2 YNFKEQ. V gave up 3 bases and J gave up 9 bases, with 12 bases separating them. The CDR3 region has the DNA TGTGCCAGCAGCCAGACCCGGGAGTTTGAGCAGTTCTTC. This sequence encodes CASSQTREFEQFF.